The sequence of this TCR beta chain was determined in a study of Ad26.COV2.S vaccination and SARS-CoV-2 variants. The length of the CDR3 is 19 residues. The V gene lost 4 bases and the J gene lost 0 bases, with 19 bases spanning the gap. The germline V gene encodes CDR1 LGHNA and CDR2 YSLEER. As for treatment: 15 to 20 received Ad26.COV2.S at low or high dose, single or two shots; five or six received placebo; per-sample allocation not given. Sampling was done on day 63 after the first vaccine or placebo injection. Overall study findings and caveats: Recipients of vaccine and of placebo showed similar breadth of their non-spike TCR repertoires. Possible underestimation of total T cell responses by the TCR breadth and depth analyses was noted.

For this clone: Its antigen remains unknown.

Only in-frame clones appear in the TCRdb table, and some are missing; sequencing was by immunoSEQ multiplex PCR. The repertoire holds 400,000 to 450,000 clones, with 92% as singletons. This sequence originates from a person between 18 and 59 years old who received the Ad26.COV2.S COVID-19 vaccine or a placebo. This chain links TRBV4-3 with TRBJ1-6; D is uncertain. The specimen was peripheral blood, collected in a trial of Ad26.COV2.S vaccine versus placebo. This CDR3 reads CASSPTVNRLSSYNSPLHF. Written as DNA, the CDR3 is TGCGCCAGCAGCCCCACCGTGAATAGACTGAGCTCCTATAATTCACCCCTCCACTTT.